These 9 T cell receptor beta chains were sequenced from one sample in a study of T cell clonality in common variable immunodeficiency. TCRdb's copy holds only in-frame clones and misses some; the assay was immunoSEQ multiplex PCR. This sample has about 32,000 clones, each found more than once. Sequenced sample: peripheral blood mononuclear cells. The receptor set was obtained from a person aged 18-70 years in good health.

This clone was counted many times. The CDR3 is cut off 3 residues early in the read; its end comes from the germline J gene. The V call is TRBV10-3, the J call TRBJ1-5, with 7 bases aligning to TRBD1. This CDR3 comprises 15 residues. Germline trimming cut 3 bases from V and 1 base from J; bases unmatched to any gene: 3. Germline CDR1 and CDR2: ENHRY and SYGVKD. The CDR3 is CAISDKGQSNQPQHF. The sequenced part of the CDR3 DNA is TGTGCCATCAGTGACAAGGGACAGAGCAATCAGCCC.

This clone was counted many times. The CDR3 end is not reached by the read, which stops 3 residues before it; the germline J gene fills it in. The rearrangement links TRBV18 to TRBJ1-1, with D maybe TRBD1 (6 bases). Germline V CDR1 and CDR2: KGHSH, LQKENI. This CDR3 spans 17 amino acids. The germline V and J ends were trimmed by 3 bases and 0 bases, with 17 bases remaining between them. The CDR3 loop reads CASSPLIRTVMNTEAFF. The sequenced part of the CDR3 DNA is TGTGCCAGCTCACCTCTAATTAGGACAGTCATGAACACTGAA. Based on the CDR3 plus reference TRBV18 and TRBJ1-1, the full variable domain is NAGVMQNPRHLVRRRGQEARLRCSPMKGHSHVYWYRQLPEEGLKFMVYLQKENIIDESGMPKERFSAEFPKEGPSILRIQQVVRGDSAAYFCASSPLIRTVMNTEAFFGQGTRLTVV.

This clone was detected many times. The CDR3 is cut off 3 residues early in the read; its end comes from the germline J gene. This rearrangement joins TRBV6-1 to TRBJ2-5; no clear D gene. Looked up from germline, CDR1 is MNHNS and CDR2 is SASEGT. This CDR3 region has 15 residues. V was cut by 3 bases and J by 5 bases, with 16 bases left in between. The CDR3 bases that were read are TGTGCCAGCAGTGACCCGAACCGATCTCAGGAGACC. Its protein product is CASSDPNRSQET. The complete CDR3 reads CASSDPNRSQETQYF.

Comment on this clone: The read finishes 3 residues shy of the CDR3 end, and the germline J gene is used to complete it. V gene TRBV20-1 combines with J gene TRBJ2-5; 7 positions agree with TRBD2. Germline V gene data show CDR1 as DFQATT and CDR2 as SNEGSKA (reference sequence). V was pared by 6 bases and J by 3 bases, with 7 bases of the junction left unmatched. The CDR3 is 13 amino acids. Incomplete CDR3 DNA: TGCAGTGCGGGGGGGGACTACAAAGAGACC. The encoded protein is CSAGGDYKET. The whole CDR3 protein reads CSAGGDYKETQYF.

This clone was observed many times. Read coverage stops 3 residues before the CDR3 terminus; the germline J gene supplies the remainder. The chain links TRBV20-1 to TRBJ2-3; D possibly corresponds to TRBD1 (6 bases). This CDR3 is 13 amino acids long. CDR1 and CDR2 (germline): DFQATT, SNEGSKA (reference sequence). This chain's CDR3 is CSARMGAGETQYF. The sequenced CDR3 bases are TGCAGTGCTAGAATGGGGGCCGGGGAGACG.

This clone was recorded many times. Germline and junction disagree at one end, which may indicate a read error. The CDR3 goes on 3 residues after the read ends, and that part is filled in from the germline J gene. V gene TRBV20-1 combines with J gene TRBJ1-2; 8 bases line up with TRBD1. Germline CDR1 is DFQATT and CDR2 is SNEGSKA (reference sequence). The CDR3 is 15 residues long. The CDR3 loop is CSVRDRRRGPYGYTF. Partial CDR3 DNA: TGCAGTGTTAGAGATCGCCGCAGGGGGCCCTATGGC.

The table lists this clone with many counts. CDR3 in amino acids: CASSHEQGLPGANVLTF. The CDR3 bases that were read are TGTGCCAGCAGTCACGAACAGGGGCTGCCTGGGGCCAACGTC. The gene calls are TRBV7-3 and TRBJ2-6; 7 bases are shared with TRBD1. Read data end 3 residues before the CDR3 end; the end is taken from the germline J gene. With 6 bases clipped from V and 2 bases from J, the junction kept 10 bases outside the gene matches. The CDR3 covers 17 residues. CDR1 SGHTA and CDR2 FQGTGA come from the germline V gene.

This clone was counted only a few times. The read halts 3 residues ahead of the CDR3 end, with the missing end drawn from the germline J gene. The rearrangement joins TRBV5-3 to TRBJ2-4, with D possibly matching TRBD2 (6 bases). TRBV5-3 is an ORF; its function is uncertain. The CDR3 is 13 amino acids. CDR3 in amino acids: CARSFSGGPDQYF. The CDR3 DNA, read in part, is TGTGCCAGAAGCTTCTCCGGAGGGCCGGAT.

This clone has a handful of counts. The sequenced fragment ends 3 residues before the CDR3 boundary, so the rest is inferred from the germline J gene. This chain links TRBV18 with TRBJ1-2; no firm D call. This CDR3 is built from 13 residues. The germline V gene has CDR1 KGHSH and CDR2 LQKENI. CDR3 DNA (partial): TGTGCCAGCTCATCAGCGGGCTCCTACGAC. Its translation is CASSSAGSYD. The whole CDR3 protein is CASSSAGSYDYTF.